This paragraph covers one TCR beta chain sequence. V trimming: 4 bases; J trimming: 3 bases; junction bases outside the gene matches: 3. Germline CDR1 reads SGHTA; CDR2 reads FQGNSA. This CDR3 is 13 amino acids long. This sample is drawn from a study of blood T cell repertoires in COVID-19. Study-wide context: Acute and convalescent COVID-19 samples came from the United States, Italy and Spain. PBMCs, B-cell-depleted T cells, or T cells provided the cDNA or gDNA that made up the material.

In the authors' workflow: Researchers report that nucleated cell counts were estimated from reference gene primer amplification. The protocol was immunoSEQ multiplex PCR, while the TCRdb copy is restricted to in-frame clones and leaves out a portion. V, J and clone size are taken as reported in that table, and D and trimming were inferred from the DNA itself. The sample lists some 130,000 clones, roughly 83% occurring once. The TCR comes from an elderly woman with acute or convalescent COVID-19. V gene TRBV7-2 combines with J gene TRBJ2-7; TRBD2 aligns across 7 bases. The material sequenced was peripheral blood. The CDR3 region is CASSSAGVYEQYF. CDR3 nucleotide sequence: TGTGCCAGCAGCTCGGCGGGAGTCTACGAGCAGTACTTC.